This TCR beta chain comes out of a study of human T cells and chemical hapten exposure listed by TCRdb under 2021. In the study overall: For sensitization, 2% DPC in acetone was applied to a 2 cm by 2 cm area of upper inner arm skin. Throughout the study period of around 25 weeks, patients also received therapeutic DPC doses to the scalp every week. Patch testing was performed on the upper back with Finn chambers containing 0.01% DPC, and the patch tests were scored after 6 days according to International Contact Dermatitis Research Group standards. The patient cohort, mostly female, included alopecia areata with under or over 50% scalp involvement, alopecia totalis and alopecia universalis. The libraries were sequenced as a pool, and the TCR yield per sample differed mostly because of small variations in library volumes within the pool. In alopecia patients, the study followed how the peripheral blood TCR repertoire changed in vivo over primary and secondary sensitization to diphenylcyclopropenone (DPC), a hapten. Blood samples were taken from patients before sensitization (week 0) and at 2, 6 and about 24 weeks after DPC sensitization. For TCR sequencing, blood came from over 25 alopecia patients at anywhere from one to four time points (pre-sensitization, 2, 6 and 24 weeks). Each blood RNA sample was used to sequence both TCR alpha and TCR beta chains. Beyond this particular receptor, the publication reports: Compared with pre-sensitization or healthy control sets, expanded TCRs formed significantly more large CDR3 similarity clusters, which is consistent with antigen-driven responses. After repeated subsampling, changes were observed in the strength of the expansion versus patch-test correlation and in the threshold at which the correlation became significant. DPC sensitization did not change how many TCRs were above 1 in 1000 frequency, and no evidence was found of alterations in global repertoire structure. Because every patient had alopecia, a presumed autoimmune disease, the patients' immune response might differ from that of healthy individuals. Patch test score was positively correlated with the number of PT1 expanded TCRs, with significance at thresholds 8, 16 and 32 but not at 4.

V and J are truncated by 3 bases and 0 bases respectively, leaving an intervening sequence of 7 bases. From the cysteine up to the phenylalanine, the CDR3 has a length of 14 residues. The kept DNA is CDR3 alone, 42 bases in frame from the first base. The protocol used for the library was RACE. The sequencer listed for this sample is NextSeq 500. Library preparation attached unique molecular identifiers to individual cDNA molecules for quantitative, reproducible TCR counting. Per the authors' processing: Samples had a median of roughly 87,000 TCRs, with a range from roughly 23,224 to 700,000. V, J and CDR3 annotation of the TCR reads was carried out using the Decombinator software suite. For PS versus PT1 abundance plots, all samples were subsampled to the same number of TCRs (28,000). Expanded TCRs were defined as absent before sensitization and observed at least eight times at the 2-week time point. The public reads were reprocessed in TCRdb via fastp at Q25 and MiXCR, keeping in-frame beta chains. Rows are unified per CDR3 protein, each entry keeping the most common DNA and genes. What appears here as the V and J calls and clone size reflects TCRdb's work, not the paper's. The sample table records tens of thousands of distinct CDR3 sequences; about 9.4% of these occur just once. Roughly 27% of the sample goes to the ten largest clones.

Interpreted using the paper, the time point label stands for: pre-sensitization, week 0. Read against the paper, the sample's treatment or condition label means: therapeutic diphenylcyclopropenone sensitization with weekly scalp DPC. Total RNA was extracted from unfractionated whole blood that had been collected in Tempus Blood RNA tubes. Blood at each patch-test visit was drawn before the patch test was applied. To be eligible, patients had to be aged 18 to 70, diagnosed with alopecia and judged suitable for DPC therapy, while pregnant patients were excluded. Ten or more counts support this clonotype. Its antigen is currently not known. No clone much larger than this one lies a single base away; base qualities are absent.

This sample comprised whole blood, obtained in connection with sensitization to the hapten diphenylcyclopropenone (DPC). The chain employs TRBV12-3 or TRBV12-4 and TRBJ2-3; no D gene can be assigned with confidence. This sequence originates from a man aged 50 to 59 with alopecia areata. Some clones in this sample may be carry-over from other donors' samples. The base sequence is TGTGCCAGCAGTTTGGGAAGGAGCACAGATACGCAGTATTTT. Its protein reads: CASSLGRSTDTQYF.